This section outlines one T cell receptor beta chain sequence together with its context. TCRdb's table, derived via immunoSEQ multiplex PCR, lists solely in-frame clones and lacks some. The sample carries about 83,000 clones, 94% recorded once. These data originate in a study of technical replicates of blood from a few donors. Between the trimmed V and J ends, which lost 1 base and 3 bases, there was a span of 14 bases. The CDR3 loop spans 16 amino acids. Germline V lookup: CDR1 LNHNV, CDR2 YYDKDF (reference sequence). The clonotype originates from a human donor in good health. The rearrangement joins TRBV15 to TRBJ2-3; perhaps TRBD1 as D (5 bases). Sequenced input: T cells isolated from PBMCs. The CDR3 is CATSRVRDDLTDTQYF. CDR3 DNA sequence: TGTGCCACCAGCAGAGTCAGGGATGACCTTACAGATACGCAGTATTTT. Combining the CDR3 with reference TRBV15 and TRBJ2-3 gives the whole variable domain DAMVIQNPRYQVTQFGKPVTLSCSQTLNHNVMYWYQQKSSQAPKLLFHYYDKDFNNEADTPDNFQSRRPNTSFCFLDIRSPGLGDTAMYLCATSRVRDDLTDTQYFGPGTRLTVL.